The clone carrying this T cell receptor (beta chain) was observed at least ten times. These data belong to a study of early T cells in non-severe SARS-CoV-2 infection. CDR3 length: 13 residues. V lost 2 bases and J lost 2, with 6 bases in between. CDR1 is MRHNA and CDR2 is SNTAGT in the germline V gene. From the 5' RACE reads, TCRdb called clonotypes with MiXCR, one entry per CDR3 protein. The table includes about 30,000 distinct CDR3 sequences, around 5.2% detected once. The TCR sequence derives from an adult who was a healthcare worker with PCR-confirmed SARS-CoV-2 infection or an uninfected control (not recorded which). This chain connects TRBV6-4 to TRBJ1-1, with D possibly matching TRBD1 (5 bases). The sample comprised whole blood. The chain's CDR3 is CASSDRDNTEAFF. The CDR3 nucleotides are TGTGCCAGCAGTGACCGGGACAACACTGAAGCTTTCTTT.